This entry is about one T cell receptor (beta chain). CDR1 is SGHAT, CDR2 FQNNGV, per germline. The V and J ends lost 0 bases and 7 bases respectively, with 9 bases between them. The CDR3 is made up of 13 amino acids. TCRdb re-called the 5' RACE reads through MiXCR, storing one row per CDR3 protein. This table holds about 140,000 distinct CDR3 sequences, around 15% found once. The data are from a study of T-cell memory formation after mild COVID-19. Study information: The TCR clusters were mostly specific to one donor.

The V call is TRBV11-2, the J call TRBJ1-1; no clear D. Sequenced input: PBMCs or a T cell subset sorted from them (not recorded which). This TCR derives from an adult woman who had mild COVID-19 (a few samples of this study predate the infection). Cell type and time point are not known. The DNA of the CDR3 is TGTGCCAGCAGCTTAGAATCAATTGTTGAAGCTTTCTTT. Protein sequence: CASSLESIVEAFF.